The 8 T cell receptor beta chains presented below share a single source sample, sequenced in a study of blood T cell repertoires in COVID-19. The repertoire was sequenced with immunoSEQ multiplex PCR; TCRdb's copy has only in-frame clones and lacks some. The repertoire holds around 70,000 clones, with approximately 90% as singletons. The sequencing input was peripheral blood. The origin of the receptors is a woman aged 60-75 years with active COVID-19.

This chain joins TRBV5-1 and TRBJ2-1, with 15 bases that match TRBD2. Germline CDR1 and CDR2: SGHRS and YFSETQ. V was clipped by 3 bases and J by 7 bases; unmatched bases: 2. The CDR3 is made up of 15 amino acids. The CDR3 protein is CASSSGLAGGNEQFF. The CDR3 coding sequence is TGCGCCAGCAGCTCGGGACTAGCGGGAGGTAATGAGCAGTTCTTC.

CDR3 sequence: CASRGHQSSYEQYF. The CDR3 DNA reads TGTGCCAGCAGGGGACACCAAAGCTCCTACGAGCAGTACTTC. The chain employs TRBV11-2 and TRBJ2-7; TRBD1 is a possible D gene (6 bases). CDR3 length: 14 residues. Germline CDR1 is SGHAT and CDR2 is FQNNGV. V was shortened by 6 bases and J by 0 bases, with 12 bases between the two germline ends.

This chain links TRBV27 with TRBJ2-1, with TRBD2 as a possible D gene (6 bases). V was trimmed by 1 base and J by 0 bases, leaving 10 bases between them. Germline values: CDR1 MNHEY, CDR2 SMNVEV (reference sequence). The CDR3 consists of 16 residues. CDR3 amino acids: CASSLWGGISYNEQFF. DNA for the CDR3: TGTGCCAGCAGTTTATGGGGCGGGATCTCCTACAATGAGCAGTTCTTC.

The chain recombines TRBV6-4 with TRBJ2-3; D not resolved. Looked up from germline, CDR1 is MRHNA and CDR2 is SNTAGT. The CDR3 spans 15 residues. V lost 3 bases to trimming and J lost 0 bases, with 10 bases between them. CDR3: CASSEDSTSTDTQYF. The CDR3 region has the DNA TGTGCCAGCAGTGAAGACTCCACTAGCACAGATACGCAGTATTTT.

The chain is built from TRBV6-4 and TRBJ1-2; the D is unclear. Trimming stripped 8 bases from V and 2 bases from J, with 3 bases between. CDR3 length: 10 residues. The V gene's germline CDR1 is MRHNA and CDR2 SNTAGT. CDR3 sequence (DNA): TGTGCCAGCCAGAACTATGGCTACACCTTC. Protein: CASQNYGYTF.

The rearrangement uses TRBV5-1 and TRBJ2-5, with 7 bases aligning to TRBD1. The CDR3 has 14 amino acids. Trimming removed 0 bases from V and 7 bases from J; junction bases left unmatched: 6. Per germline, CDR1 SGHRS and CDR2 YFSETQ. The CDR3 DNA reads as TGCGCCAGCAGCTTGGATCGACAGGGTGGGACCCAGTACTTC. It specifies CASSLDRQGGTQYF.

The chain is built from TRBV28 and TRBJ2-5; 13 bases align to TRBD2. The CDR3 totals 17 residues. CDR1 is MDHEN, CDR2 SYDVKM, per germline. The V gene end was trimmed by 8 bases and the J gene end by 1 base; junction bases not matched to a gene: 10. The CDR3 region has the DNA TGTGCCAGCTCACCTGGGGGACTAGCGGGGCTCCAAGAGACCCAGTACTTC. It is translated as CASSPGGLAGLQETQYF. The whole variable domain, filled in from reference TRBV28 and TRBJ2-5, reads DVKVTQSSRYLVKRTGEKVFLECVQDMDHENMFWYRQDPGLGLRLIYFSYDVKMKEKGDIPEGYSVSREKKERFSLILESASTNQTSMYLCASSPGGLAGLQETQYFGPGTRLLVL.

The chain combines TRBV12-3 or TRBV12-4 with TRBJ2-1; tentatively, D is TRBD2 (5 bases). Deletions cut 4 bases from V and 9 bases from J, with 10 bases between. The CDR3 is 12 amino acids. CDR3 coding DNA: TGTGCCAGCAGTTGGGGAGCGTTTGAGCAGTTCTTC. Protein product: CASSWGAFEQFF.